These 32 T cell receptor beta chains were sequenced from one sample in a study of Graves' ophthalmopathy and Graves' hyperthyroidism. From RNA, the CDR3 regions of TCR beta chains were amplified and sequenced. After a first-round RT-PCR with HTBI primers, a second-round multiplex PCR was run. A single record per CDR3 protein comes from TCRdb applying MiXCR to the multiplex PCR reads. Of around 1,200,000 distinct CDR3 sequences listed, roughly two fifths are singletons. The specimen sequenced was peripheral blood or thyroid tissue (not recorded which). Every receptor here comes from an adult man with Graves' hyperthyroidism.

In this sample, this clonotype turned up many times. The chain combines TRBV5-1 with TRBJ2-6; 12 nucleotides match TRBD1. Germline V gene sequence: CDR1 SGHRS, CDR2 YFSETQ. The J segment lost 4 bases and the V segment lost 4 bases, leaving 9 bases of the junction unmatched. The CDR3 totals 18 residues. The CDR3 here is CASSLVGQGALGANVLTF. The CDR3 nucleotides read TGCGCCAGCAGCCTGGTGGGACAGGGGGCATTGGGGGCCAACGTCCTGACTTTC.

This clonotype turned up a few times. V usage is TRBV14 and J usage is TRBJ1-2, with D perhaps TRBD1 (5 bases). The V gene lost 3 bases and the J gene lost 1 base, with 18 bases spanning the gap. Per the germline V gene, CDR1 is SGHDN and CDR2 is FVKESK. CDR3 length: 17 amino acids. CDR3 nucleotides: TGTGCCAGCAGCCAGTCGTTTCCGGGACGGAATAACTATGGCTACACCTTC. It codes for CASSQSFPGRNNYGYTF.

Many counts were recorded for this clonotype. V gene TRBV15 combines with J gene TRBJ2-7; TRBD1 aligns across 8 bases. The CDR3 sequence is 16 residues long. Germline V gene sequence: CDR1 LNHNV, CDR2 YYDKDF (reference sequence). With V trimmed by 0 bases and J by 3 bases, 7 bases remained unmatched. CDR3 sequence: CATSRESQGGRYEQYF. DNA of the CDR3: TGTGCCACCAGCAGAGAATCACAGGGGGGTCGCTACGAGCAGTACTTC.

This clonotype was found many times. The CDR3 coding sequence is TGTGCCAGTAGTTCCTCGGGACAGAGAATGTATGGCTACACCTTC. Translated, it gives CASSSSGQRMYGYTF. V is TRBV19 and J is TRBJ1-2; 7 bases line up with TRBD1. V gave up 5 bases and J gave up 5 bases; unmatched junction bases: 11. Germline-derived CDR1 and CDR2 are LNHDA and SQIVND (reference sequence). CDR3 size: 15 residues.

The chain combines TRBV2 with TRBJ2-2; 11 bases map to TRBD2. V lost 4 bases, J lost 1 base, and 5 bases stayed unmatched. This CDR3 comprises 17 residues. Germline CDR1 and CDR2: SNHLY and FYNNEI. The CDR3 DNA sequence: TGTGCCAGCAGTGCCCTAGCGGGGGGCTGGAACACCGGGGAGCTGTTTTTT. Its protein is CASSALAGGWNTGELFF. The variable domain in full, with the rest retrieved from reference TRBV2 and TRBJ2-2, is EPEVTQTPSHQVTQMGQEVILRCVPISNHLYFYWYRQILGQKVEFLVSFYNNEISEKSEIFDDQFSVERPDGSNFTLKIRSTKLEDSAMYFCASSALAGGWNTGELFFGEGSRLTVL.

The CDR3 region is CASSPGGVEGYTF. CDR3 bases: TGTGCCAGCAGTCCGGGCGGGGTAGAAGGCTACACCTTC. This chain joins TRBV28 and TRBJ1-2; unclear D gene. The CDR3 is 13 amino acids. Germline lookup yields CDR1 MDHEN and CDR2 SYDVKM. V was clipped by 5 bases and J by 8 bases, with 15 bases between them.

The sample holds many counts of this clonotype. V and J are TRBV6-5 and TRBJ2-2; D remains ambiguous. The CDR3 is made up of 13 amino acids. The V end was cut by 4 bases, the J end by 1 base, with 4 bases between. Germline V lookup: CDR1 MNHEY, CDR2 SVGAGI. The CDR3 loop is CASSFGNTGELFF. Written as DNA, the CDR3 is TGTGCCAGCAGTTTCGGGAACACCGGGGAGCTGTTTTTT.

As for this clonotype: A much larger clone lies one base from this, so it may be a read error. The CDR3 is CSASWWASGVHEQYF. In nucleotides, the CDR3 is TGCAGTGCTAGTTGGTGGGCTAGCGGGGTTCACGAGCAGTACTTC. The J gene is TRBJ2-7, the V gene TRBV20-1, with 9 bases that match TRBD2. Germline V lookup: CDR1 DFQATT, CDR2 SNEGSKA (reference sequence). CDR3 length: 15 amino acids. V trimming: 3 bases; J trimming: 5 bases; junction bases outside the gene matches: 11.

This clonotype was picked up many times. This chain joins TRBV15 and TRBJ2-2, with a tentative D call TRBD2 (5 bases). Germline V gene lookup returns CDR1 LNHNV and CDR2 YYDKDF (reference sequence). With 0 bases removed from V and 0 bases from J, the gap between germline ends came to 14 bases. The CDR3 consists of 18 residues. The CDR3 DNA sequence: TGTGCCACCAGCAGAGATCGTAACACCGGGACGAACACCGGGGAGCTGTTTTTT. Protein product: CATSRDRNTGTNTGELFF.

The rearrangement links TRBV29-1 to TRBJ2-5, with 7 bases aligning to TRBD1. Germline V lookup: CDR1 SQVTM, CDR2 ANQGSEA. The CDR3 is 13 amino acids. V was clipped by 6 bases and J by 1 base; unmatched bases: 5. CDR3 DNA: TGCAGCGTCGTGGACAGGCTCCAAGAGACCCAGTACTTC. This sequence encodes CSVVDRLQETQYF.

The V gene is TRBV7-9, the J gene TRBJ2-5, with D hard to call. V lost 5 bases and J lost 5, with 27 bases in between. Germline CDR1 is SEHNR and CDR2 is FQNEAQ (reference sequence). The CDR3 sequence is 18 residues long. CDR3 nucleotides: TGTGCCAGCAGCGTTAGTTTTCATAGGTACCCGGGCGTGGAGACCCAGTACTTC. Protein product: CASSVSFHRYPGVETQYF.

There are many counts of this clonotype. V gene TRBV20-1 combines with J gene TRBJ2-7, with D possibly TRBD1 on 6 matching bases. Trimming took off 3 bases at V and 2 bases at J, with 11 bases between the two ends. The germline CDR1 and CDR2 sequences are DFQATT and SNEGSKA (reference sequence). This CDR3 region has 13 residues. The CDR3 protein is CSARRTATYEQYF. Here the CDR3 DNA reads TGCAGTGCTAGGAGGACAGCCACCTACGAGCAGTACTTC.

The V and J genes are TRBV6-6 and TRBJ1-1; a possible D gene is TRBD1 (6 bases). Trimming removed 5 bases at V and 2 bases at J, with 21 bases between. The CDR3 extends over 17 amino acids. From germline, CDR1 is MNHNY and CDR2 SVGAGI (reference sequence). The CDR3 region is CASSDTRFRGTNTEAFF. As DNA, the CDR3 is TGTGCCAGCAGTGATACCCGGTTCAGGGGCACTAACACTGAAGCTTTCTTT.

Regarding this clonotype: Since a much larger clone is just one base distant, this may be a read error. The CDR3 spells CATSPTGLAGGEAQYF. CDR3 DNA sequence: TGTGCCACCAGTCCGACTGGACTAGCGGGAGGGGAGGCCCAGTACTTC. The chain uses TRBV24-1 and TRBJ2-5; 15 nucleotides line up with TRBD2. This CDR3 spans 16 amino acids. Trimming at V came to 6 bases and at J to 9 bases, leaving 10 bases not matched to a gene. CDR1 is KGHDR, CDR2 SFDVKD, per germline.

The rearrangement joins TRBV12-3 or TRBV12-4 to TRBJ2-5; TRBD1 matches at 9 bases. V trimming: 4 bases; J trimming: 2 bases; junction bases outside the gene matches: 5. The length of the CDR3 is 15 residues. CDR3 coding DNA: TGTGCCAGCAGTTACGGCGGGACAGGGCAAGAGACCCAGTACTTC. It encodes CASSYGGTGQETQYF.

V usage is TRBV25-1 and J usage is TRBJ2-2; 12 positions match TRBD1. V shed 6 bases and J 7 bases; nucleotides not matched to a gene: 12. In germline, CDR1 is MGHDK, CDR2 SYGVNS. The CDR3 totals 17 residues. As DNA, the CDR3 is TGTGCCAGCAGCACCCCGAGGGACAGGGGGCTGAGCGGGGAGCTGTTTTTT. Its translation is CASSTPRDRGLSGELFF.

V usage is TRBV10-3 and J usage is TRBJ1-4, with 8 bases lining up with TRBD1. Germline CDR1 and CDR2: ENHRY and SYGVKD. V dropped 8 bases and J dropped 8; count of bases not matched to a gene: 10. The length of the CDR3 is 14 residues. CDR3 bases: TGTGCCATCGGGAGTTCAGGGGGCGGCGAAAAACTGTTTTTT. It translates to CAIGSSGGGEKLFF.

V usage is TRBV7-8 and J usage is TRBJ2-5, with TRBD2 as a possible D gene (5 bases). The CDR3 runs to 14 residues. Trimming shortened V by 3 bases and J by 9 bases, and 17 bases separated the two germline ends. Germline values: CDR1 SGHVS, CDR2 FQNEAQ. CDR3: CASSLPGGLEPQYF. CDR3 nucleotide sequence: TGTGCCAGCAGCTTGCCGGGCGGGTTGGAGCCCCAGTACTTC.

This clonotype was counted only a few times. The chain couples TRBV12-3 or TRBV12-4 to TRBJ1-5; D is ambiguous. Trimming took off 4 bases at V and 7 bases at J, with 17 bases between the two ends. This CDR3 is built from 15 residues. The CDR3 region is CASSSSDGVGQPQHF. The CDR3, as DNA: TGTGCCAGCAGTTCATCGGACGGTGTCGGACAGCCCCAGCATTTT.

This clonotype was detected many times. The chain employs TRBV19 and TRBJ2-7; 9 bases fit TRBD2. V lost 1 base, J lost 3 bases, and 7 bases stayed unmatched. The CDR3 sequence is 16 residues long. Germline V gene sequence: CDR1 LNHDA, CDR2 SQIVND (reference sequence). Here the CDR3 reads CASSIAGSGRGYEQYF. The CDR3 nucleotides read TGTGCCAGTAGTATAGCCGGTAGCGGGAGAGGCTACGAGCAGTACTTC.

The V call is TRBV30, the J call TRBJ1-4, with TRBD1 as a possible D gene (5 bases). CDR1 and CDR2 from the germline V gene are GTSNPN and SVGIG (reference sequence). The CDR3 covers 12 residues. The CDR3 sequence is CASRESFEKLFF. The CDR3 nucleotides are TGTGCATCCAGGGAATCTTTTGAAAAACTGTTTTTT.

This chain uses TRBV18 with TRBJ2-7; 10 positions agree with TRBD1. The CDR3 spans 15 residues. V gave up 6 bases and J gave up 3 bases; unmatched junction bases: 8. CDR1 is KGHSH and CDR2 is LQKENI in the germline V gene. CDR3 coding DNA: TGTGCCAGCTCGCCGGGACAGGGGTTCAACTACGAGCAGTACTTC. It codes for CASSPGQGFNYEQYF.

This clonotype was counted many times. The chain recombines TRBV10-3 with TRBJ2-7; TRBD1 matches at 9 bases. The length of the CDR3 is 14 residues. The V segment lost 6 bases and the J segment 4 bases; nucleotides outside the gene matches: 7. The germline V gene encodes CDR1 ENHRY and CDR2 SYGVKD. CDR3 amino acids: CAISEDRGVYEQYF. CDR3 in DNA: TGTGCCATCAGCGAGGACAGGGGTGTTTACGAGCAGTACTTC.

The chain couples TRBV6-5 to TRBJ1-2, with 7 bases identical to TRBD1. The junction had 9 bases not matched to a gene; V was cut back by 6 bases and J by 8 bases. Per germline, CDR1 MNHEY and CDR2 SVGAGI. The CDR3 contains 13 residues. The CDR3 is CASRDTGVGGYTF. The CDR3 DNA sequence: TGTGCCAGCAGAGATACAGGGGTAGGAGGCTACACCTTC.

This clonotype showed up many times. The chain links TRBV9 to TRBJ1-2; 11 bases fit TRBD1. V was pared by 6 bases and J by 2 bases, with 9 bases of the junction left unmatched. This CDR3 has 16 residues. Germline CDR1 reads SGDLS; CDR2 reads YYNGEE. This chain's CDR3 is CASKGGQGASNYGYTF. DNA for the CDR3: TGTGCCAGCAAAGGAGGACAGGGGGCGTCCAACTATGGCTACACCTTC.

This clonotype was observed many times. CDR3 in DNA: TGTGCCAGCAGCTTAAGACGCGGGACACCTGAAGAGACCCAGTACTTC. It encodes CASSLRRGTPEETQYF. The chain employs TRBV7-9 and TRBJ2-5, with D possibly called TRBD1 or TRBD2 (6 bases each). Germline values: CDR1 SEHNR, CDR2 FQNEAQ (reference sequence). With 2 bases removed from V and 3 bases from J, the gap between germline ends came to 16 bases. The CDR3 consists of 16 residues.

This clonotype was observed many times. The chain carries TRBV7-2 and TRBJ2-5; D might be TRBD1 (5 bases). V lost 3 bases and J lost 7, with 12 bases in between. From germline, CDR1 is SGHTA and CDR2 FQGNSA. CDR3 length: 13 residues. CDR3 in amino acids: CASSFSRVGTQYF. CDR3 in DNA: TGTGCCAGCAGCTTCAGCAGGGTCGGGACCCAGTACTTC.

This clonotype was detected a few times. The V and J genes are TRBV11-3 and TRBJ2-2; D perhaps matches TRBD2 (6 bases). Germline V gene data show CDR1 as SGHNT and CDR2 as YENEEA. The CDR3 is 16 amino acids. Trimming cost V 3 bases and J 1 base, with 12 bases left between them. The CDR3 sequence is CASSFRSSVNTGELFF. CDR3 coding DNA: TGTGCCAGCAGCTTTAGGTCTAGCGTGAACACCGGGGAGCTGTTTTTT.

In this sample, this clonotype turned up a few times. The rearrangement joins TRBV19 to TRBJ1-5, with 8 bases identical to TRBD1. V dropped 7 bases and J dropped 4; count of bases not matched to a gene: 6. Germline V gene data show CDR1 as LNHDA and CDR2 as SQIVND (reference sequence). This CDR3 contains 14 residues. The CDR3 reads CASTPDRGNQPQHF. CDR3 nucleotides: TGTGCCAGTACCCCAGACAGGGGAAATCAGCCCCAGCATTTT.

Comment on this clonotype: With a much larger clone just one base away, this may be a read error. The V gene is TRBV5-1, the J gene TRBJ1-4; D might be TRBD1 (5 bases). CDR3 length: 15 residues. V lost 4 bases to trimming and J lost 8 bases, with 18 bases between them. Per germline, CDR1 SGHRS and CDR2 YFSETQ. Written as DNA, the CDR3 is TGCGCCAGCAGCGCGGTGGGGACCCCGGCGGAAAAACTGTTTTTT. Translating it yields CASSAVGTPAEKLFF.

This clonotype was detected ten times or more. The chain uses TRBV11-2 and TRBJ1-6; D is ambiguous. CDR1 and CDR2 (germline): SGHAT, FQNNGV. This CDR3 is built from 16 residues. Trimming shortened V by 1 base and J by 6 bases, and 13 bases separated the two germline ends. CDR3 nucleotides: TGTGCCAGCAGCTTAGCTCCGGACGGTTCTAATTCACCCCTCCACTTT. Encoded protein: CASSLAPDGSNSPLHF.

The chain is built from TRBV10-3 and TRBJ1-1; D possibly corresponds to TRBD1 (5 bases). CDR1 is ENHRY and CDR2 is SYGVKD in the germline V gene. V lost 10 bases to trimming and J lost 6 bases, with 24 bases between them. The CDR3 has 15 amino acids. CDR3: CASVGASGRTPEAFF. Here the CDR3 DNA reads TGTGCCAGCGTAGGGGCCTCGGGGCGAACCCCTGAAGCTTTCTTT.